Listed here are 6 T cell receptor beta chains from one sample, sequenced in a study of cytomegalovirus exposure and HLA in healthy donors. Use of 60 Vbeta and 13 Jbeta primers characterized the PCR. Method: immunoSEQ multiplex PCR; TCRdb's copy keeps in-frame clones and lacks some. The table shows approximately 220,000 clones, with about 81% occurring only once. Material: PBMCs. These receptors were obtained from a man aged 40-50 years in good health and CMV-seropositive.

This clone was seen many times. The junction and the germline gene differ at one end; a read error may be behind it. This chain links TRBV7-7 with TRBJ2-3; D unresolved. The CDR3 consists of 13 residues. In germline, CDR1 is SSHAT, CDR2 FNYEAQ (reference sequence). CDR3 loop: CASSPGFTDTQYF. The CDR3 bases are TGTGCTAGCAGCCCCGGGTTCACAGATACGCAGTATTTT.

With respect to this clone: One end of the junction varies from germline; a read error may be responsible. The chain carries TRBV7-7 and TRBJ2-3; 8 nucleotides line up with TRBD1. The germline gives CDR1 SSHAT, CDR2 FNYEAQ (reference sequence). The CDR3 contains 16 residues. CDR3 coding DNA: TGTGCTAGCAGCTTAGGGTCAGGGGGCCTCACAGATACGCAGTATTTT. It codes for CASSLGSGGLTDTQYF.

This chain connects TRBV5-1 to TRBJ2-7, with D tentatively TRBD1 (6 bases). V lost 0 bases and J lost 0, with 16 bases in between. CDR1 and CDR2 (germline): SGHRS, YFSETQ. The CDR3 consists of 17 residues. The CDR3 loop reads CASSLGSGTWSSYEQYF. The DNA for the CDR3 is TGCGCCAGCAGCTTGGGGTCCGGGACATGGAGCTCCTACGAGCAGTACTTC.

CDR3 in amino acids: CASSLPPSGSTDTQYF. For the CDR3, the DNA is TGTGCCAGCAGCTTGCCGCCAAGCGGGAGCACAGATACGCAGTATTTT. This rearrangement joins TRBV11-2 to TRBJ2-3; maybe TRBD2 (6 bases). Trimming shortened V by 3 bases and J by 0 bases, and 13 bases separated the two germline ends. CDR1 and CDR2 (germline): SGHAT, FQNNGV. This CDR3 contains 16 residues.

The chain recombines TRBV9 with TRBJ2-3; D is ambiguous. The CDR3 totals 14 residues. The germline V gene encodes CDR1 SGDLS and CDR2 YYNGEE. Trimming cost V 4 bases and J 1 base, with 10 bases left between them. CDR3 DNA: TGTGCCAGCAGCCCTCGGAGCCGCACAGATACGCAGTATTTT. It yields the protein CASSPRSRTDTQYF.

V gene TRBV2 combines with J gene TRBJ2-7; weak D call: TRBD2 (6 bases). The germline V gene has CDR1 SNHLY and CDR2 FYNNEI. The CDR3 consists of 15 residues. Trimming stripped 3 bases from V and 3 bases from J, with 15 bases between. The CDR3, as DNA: TGTGCCAGCAGTGACTCCTCTAGCGCCGGCTACGAGCAGTACTTC. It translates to CASSDSSSAGYEQYF.